Below, one TCR beta chain is given with its context. Antigen unknown. Though nominally healthy at sampling, donors likely had unrecorded immune exposures. PCR used 60 Vbeta primers and 13 Jbeta primers. Clones were sequenced by immunoSEQ multiplex PCR, and TCRdb holds only the in-frame ones, with some missing. The data contain roughly 160,000 clones, about 71% of them singletons. This CDR3 region has 15 residues. CDR1 and CDR2 from the germline V gene are MDHEN and SYDVKM. The V gene lost 4 bases and the J gene lost 2 bases, with 12 bases spanning the gap. The record originates from a study of cytomegalovirus exposure and HLA in healthy donors. Study conclusions and caveats: In a later analysis, most CMV-associated TCR beta chains appeared HLA-restricted. An analysis was carried out at a later point. It showed that HLA-associated TCR beta chains were more clonally expanded than equally common non-associated chains. Cytomegalovirus association was listed for about 150 TCR beta chains.

This TCR was sampled from a woman between 25 and 40 years old in good health and CMV-seronegative. The chain couples TRBV28 to TRBJ1-5; D ambiguous. The sequenced sample was PBMCs. CDR3 in DNA: TGTGCCAGCAGTTCGACCGGGCGGGGCAATCAGCCCCAGCATTTT. Its translation: CASSSTGRGNQPQHF.